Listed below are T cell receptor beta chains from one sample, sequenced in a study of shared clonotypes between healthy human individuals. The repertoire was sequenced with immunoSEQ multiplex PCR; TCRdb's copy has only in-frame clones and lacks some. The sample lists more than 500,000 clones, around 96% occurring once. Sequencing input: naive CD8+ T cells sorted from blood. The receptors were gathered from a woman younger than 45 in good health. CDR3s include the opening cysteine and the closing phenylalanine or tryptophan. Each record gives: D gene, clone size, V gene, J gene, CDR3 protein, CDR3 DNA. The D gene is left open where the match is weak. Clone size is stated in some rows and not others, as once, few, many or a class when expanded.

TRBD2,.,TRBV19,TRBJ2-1,CASSTILAGVTYNEQFF,TGTGCCAGTAGTACGATACTAGCGGGAGTAACCTACAATGAGCAGTTCTTC
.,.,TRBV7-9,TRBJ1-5,CASSLAVNQPQHF,TGTGCCAGCAGCTTAGCGGTCAATCAGCCCCAGCATTTT
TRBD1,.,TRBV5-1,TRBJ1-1,CASSFRGPDTEAFF,TGCGCCAGCTCCTTCAGGGGGCCGGACACTGAAGCTTTCTTT
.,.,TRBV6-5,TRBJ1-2,CASSQETMRGYTF,TGTGCCAGCAGCCAGGAGACCATGCGGGGCTACACCTTC
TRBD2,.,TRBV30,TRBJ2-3,CAWSPGLAGPTDTQYF,TGTGCCTGGAGCCCGGGACTAGCGGGACCCACAGATACGCAGTATTTT
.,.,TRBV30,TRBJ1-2,CAWSRNYGYTF,TGTGCCTGGAGCAGGAACTATGGCTACACCTTC
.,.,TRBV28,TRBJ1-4,CASSFRGPATNEKLFF,TGTGCCAGCAGTTTCAGGGGCCCGGCAACTAATGAAAAACTGTTTTTT
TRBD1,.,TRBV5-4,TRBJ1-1,CASSLIQGPNTEAFF,TGTGCCAGCAGCTTAATACAGGGGCCGAACACTGAAGCTTTCTTT
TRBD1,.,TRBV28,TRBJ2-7,CASTGTGVYEQYF,TGTGCCAGCACCGGGACAGGGGTCTACGAGCAGTACTTC
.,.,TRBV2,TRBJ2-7,CASSEFRLESLGYEQYF,TGTGCCAGCAGTGAATTTCGCCTTGAGTCCCTCGGGTACGAGCAGTACTTC
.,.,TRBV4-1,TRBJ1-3,CASSQGDSSYSGNTIYF,TGCGCCAGCAGCCAAGGAGACAGTTCTTACTCTGGAAACACCATATATTTT
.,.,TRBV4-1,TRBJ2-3,CASSQVRQTTDTQYF,TGCGCCAGCAGCCAAGTTCGCCAAACGACAGATACGCAGTATTTT
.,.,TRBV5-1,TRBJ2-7,CASSQPDGTLHEQYF,TGCGCCAGCAGCCAGCCCGACGGCACCCTCCACGAGCAGTACTTC
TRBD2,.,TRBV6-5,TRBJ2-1,CASSYSRGGRAYEQFF,TGTGCCAGCAGTTACTCGAGGGGCGGGAGGGCCTATGAGCAGTTCTTC
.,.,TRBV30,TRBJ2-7,CAWTTLTAYEQYF,TGTGCCTGGACCACCCTTACGGCCTACGAGCAGTACTTC
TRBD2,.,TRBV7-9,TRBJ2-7,CASSLGTSNEQYF,TGTGCCAGCAGCTTAGGGACTAGCAATGAGCAGTACTTC
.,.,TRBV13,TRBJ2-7,CASSSDGNYEQYF,TGTGCCAGCAGCTCCGACGGTAACTACGAGCAGTACTTC
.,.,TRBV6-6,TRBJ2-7,CASTLERGAEQYF,TGTGCCAGCACTTTAGAGAGGGGTGCCGAGCAGTACTTC
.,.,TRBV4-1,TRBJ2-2,CASSQEEGLGGRTGELFF,TGCGCCAGCAGCCAAGAAGAGGGGCTTGGGGGGCGCACCGGGGAGCTGTTTTTT
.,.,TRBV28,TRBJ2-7,CATSGLLSSYEQYF,TGTGCCACCTCGGGGTTGCTAAGCTCCTACGAGCAGTACTTC
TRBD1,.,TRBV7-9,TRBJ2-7,CASSLGGTDYEQYF,TGTGCCAGCAGCTTAGGAGGGACAGACTACGAGCAGTACTTC
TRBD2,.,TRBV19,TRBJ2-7,CASSMGLAYEQYF,TGTGCCAGTAGTATGGGACTAGCGTACGAGCAGTACTTC
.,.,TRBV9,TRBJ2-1,CASSADGGTGEFF,TGTGCCAGCAGCGCCGACGGGGGCACAGGGGAGTTCTTC
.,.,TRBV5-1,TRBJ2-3,CASSLWGSGARDTQYF,TGCGCCAGCAGCTTGTGGGGAAGCGGTGCCAGAGATACGCAGTATTTT
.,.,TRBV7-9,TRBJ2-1,CASTSAPSAPDDEQFF,TGTGCCAGCACCTCCGCCCCGAGTGCCCCCGACGATGAGCAGTTCTTC
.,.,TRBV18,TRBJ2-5,CASSPRAGGTIKETQYF,TGTGCCAGCTCACCACGAGCCGGCGGGACAATTAAAGAGACCCAGTACTTC
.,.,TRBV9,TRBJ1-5,CASSVGGGGNQPQHF,TGTGCCAGCAGCGTAGGCGGGGGTGGCAATCAGCCCCAGCATTTT
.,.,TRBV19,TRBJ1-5,CASSIDGARGQPQHF,TGTGCCAGTAGTATCGACGGGGCGAGGGGTCAGCCCCAGCATTTT
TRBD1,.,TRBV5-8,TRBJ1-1,CASSLVAGGMNTEAFF,TGTGCCAGCAGCTTGGTTGCAGGGGGCATGAACACTGAAGCTTTCTTT
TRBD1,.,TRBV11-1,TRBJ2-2,CASRPRQGANTGELFF,TGTGCCAGCAGGCCCAGACAGGGAGCGAACACCGGGGAGCTGTTTTTT
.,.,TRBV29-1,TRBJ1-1,CSVTVEGSGTEAFF,TGCAGCGTAACGGTGGAGGGTTCCGGCACTGAAGCTTTCTTT
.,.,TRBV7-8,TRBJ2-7,CASSLIERGYEQYF,TGTGCCAGCAGCTTAATAGAACGGGGCTACGAGCAGTACTTC
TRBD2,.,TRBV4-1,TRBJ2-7,CASSRRLAEISYEQYF,TGCGCCAGCAGCCGACGACTAGCGGAAATCTCCTACGAGCAGTACTTC
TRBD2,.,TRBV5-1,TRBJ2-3,CASSPRTSGSGVDTQYF,TGCGCCAGCAGCCCCAGGACTAGCGGGAGCGGGGTAGATACGCAGTATTTT
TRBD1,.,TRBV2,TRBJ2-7,CATGGYEQYF,TGTGCTACAGGGGGGTACGAGCAGTACTTC
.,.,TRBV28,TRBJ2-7,CASSFPRDGVLEQYF,TGTGCCAGCAGTTTTCCCAGGGATGGGGTGCTGGAGCAGTACTTC
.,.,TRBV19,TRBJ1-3,CASSIAGARGSGNTIYF,TGTGCCAGTAGTATAGCCGGCGCGAGGGGCTCTGGAAACACCATATATTTT
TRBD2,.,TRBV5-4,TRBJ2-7,CASSKLAEPEGEQYF,TGTGCCAGCAGCAAGCTAGCGGAGCCGGAAGGCGAGCAGTACTTC
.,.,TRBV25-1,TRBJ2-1,CASSVRGYNEQFF,TGTGCCAGCAGTGTACGCGGGTACAATGAGCAGTTCTTC
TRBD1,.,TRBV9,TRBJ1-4,CASSVGTAIVNEKLFF,TGTGCCAGCAGCGTCGGGACAGCCATCGTTAATGAAAAACTGTTTTTT
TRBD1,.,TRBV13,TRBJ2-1,CASSKGQGSYNEQFF,TGTGCCAGCAGCAAGGGACAGGGATCCTACAATGAGCAGTTCTTC
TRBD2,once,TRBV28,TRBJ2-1,CASSSGTSDRNEQFF,TGTGCCAGCAGTTCCGGGACTAGCGACCGGAATGAGCAGTTCTTC
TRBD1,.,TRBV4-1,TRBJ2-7,CASSPGTGDYEQYF,TGCGCCAGCAGCCCGGGGACAGGAGACTACGAGCAGTACTTC
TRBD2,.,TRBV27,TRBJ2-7,CASMLAGGPAYEQYF,TGTGCCAGCATGCTAGCGGGAGGGCCGGCCTACGAGCAGTACTTC
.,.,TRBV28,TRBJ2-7,CASSLIRGGYEQYF,TGTGCCAGCAGTTTAATAAGAGGAGGCTACGAGCAGTACTTC
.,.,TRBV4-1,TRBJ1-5,CASSQDGVPGQPQHF,TGCGCCAGCAGCCAAGACGGGGTCCCCGGTCAGCCCCAGCATTTT